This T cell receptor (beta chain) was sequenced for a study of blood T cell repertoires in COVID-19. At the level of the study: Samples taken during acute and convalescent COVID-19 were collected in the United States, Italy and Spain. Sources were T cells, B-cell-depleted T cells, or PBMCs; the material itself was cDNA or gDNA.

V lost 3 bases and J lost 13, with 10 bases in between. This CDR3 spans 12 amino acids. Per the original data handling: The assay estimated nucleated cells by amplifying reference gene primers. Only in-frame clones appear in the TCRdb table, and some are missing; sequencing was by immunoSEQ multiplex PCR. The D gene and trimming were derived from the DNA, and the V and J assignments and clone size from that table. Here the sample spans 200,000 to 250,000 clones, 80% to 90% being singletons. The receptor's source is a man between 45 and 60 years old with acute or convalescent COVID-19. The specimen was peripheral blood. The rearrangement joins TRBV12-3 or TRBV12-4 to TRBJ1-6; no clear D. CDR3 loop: CASSFDTSPLHF. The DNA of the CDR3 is TGTGCCAGCAGTTTTGACACCTCCCCCCTCCACTTT.